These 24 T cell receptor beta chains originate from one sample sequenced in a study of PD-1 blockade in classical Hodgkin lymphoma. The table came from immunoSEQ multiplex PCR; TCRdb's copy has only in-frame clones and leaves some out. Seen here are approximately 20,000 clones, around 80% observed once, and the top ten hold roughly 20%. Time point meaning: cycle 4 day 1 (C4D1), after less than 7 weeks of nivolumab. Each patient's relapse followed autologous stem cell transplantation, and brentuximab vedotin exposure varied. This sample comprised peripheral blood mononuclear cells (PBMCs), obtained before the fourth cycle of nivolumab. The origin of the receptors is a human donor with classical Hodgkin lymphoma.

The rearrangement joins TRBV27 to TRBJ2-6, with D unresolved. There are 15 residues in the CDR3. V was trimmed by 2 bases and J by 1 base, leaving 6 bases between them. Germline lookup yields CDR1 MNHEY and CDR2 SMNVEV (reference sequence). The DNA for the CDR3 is TGTGCCAGCAGTTTAAGTCTGTCTGGGGCCAACGTCCTGACTTTC. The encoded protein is CASSLSLSGANVLTF.

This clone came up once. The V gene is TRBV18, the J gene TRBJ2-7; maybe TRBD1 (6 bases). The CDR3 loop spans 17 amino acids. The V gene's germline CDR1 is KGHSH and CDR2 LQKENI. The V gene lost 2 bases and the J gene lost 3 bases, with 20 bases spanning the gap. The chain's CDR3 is CASSPGETGLHIYEQYV. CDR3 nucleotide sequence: TGTGCCAGCTCACCAGGGGAGACAGGATTACATATCTACGAGCAGTACGTC.

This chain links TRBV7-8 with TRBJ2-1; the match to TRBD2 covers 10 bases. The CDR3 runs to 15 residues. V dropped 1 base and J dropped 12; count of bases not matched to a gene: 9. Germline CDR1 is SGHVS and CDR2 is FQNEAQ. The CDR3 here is CASSLGASGRALQFF. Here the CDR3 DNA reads TGTGCCAGCAGCTTAGGGGCTAGCGGGAGAGCATTGCAGTTCTTC.

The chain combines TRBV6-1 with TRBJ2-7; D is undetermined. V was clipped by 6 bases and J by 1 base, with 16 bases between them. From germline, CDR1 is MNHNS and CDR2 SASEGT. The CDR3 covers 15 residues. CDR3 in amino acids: CASRVNLWGSYEQYV. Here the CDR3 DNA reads TGTGCCAGCAGGGTTAATTTGTGGGGTTCCTACGAGCAGTACGTC.

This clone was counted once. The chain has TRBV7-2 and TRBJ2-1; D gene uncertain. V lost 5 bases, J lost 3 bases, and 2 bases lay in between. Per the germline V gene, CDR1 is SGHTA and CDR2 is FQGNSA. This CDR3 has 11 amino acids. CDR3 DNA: TGTGCCAGCAGCAACTACAATGAGCAGTTCTTC. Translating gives CASSNYNEQFF.

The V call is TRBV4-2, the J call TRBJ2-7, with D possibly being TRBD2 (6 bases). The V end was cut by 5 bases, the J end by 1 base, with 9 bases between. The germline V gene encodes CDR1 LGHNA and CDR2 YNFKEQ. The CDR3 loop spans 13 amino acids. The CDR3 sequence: CASSDLASYEQYF. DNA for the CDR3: TGTGCCAGCAGCGACCTAGCGTCCTACGAGCAGTACTTC.

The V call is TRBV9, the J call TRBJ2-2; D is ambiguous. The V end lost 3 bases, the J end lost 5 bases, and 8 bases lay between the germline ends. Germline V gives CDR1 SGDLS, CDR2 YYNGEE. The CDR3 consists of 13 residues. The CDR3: CASSATVTGELFF. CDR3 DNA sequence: TGTGCCAGCAGCGCTACAGTGACCGGGGAGCTGTTTTTT.

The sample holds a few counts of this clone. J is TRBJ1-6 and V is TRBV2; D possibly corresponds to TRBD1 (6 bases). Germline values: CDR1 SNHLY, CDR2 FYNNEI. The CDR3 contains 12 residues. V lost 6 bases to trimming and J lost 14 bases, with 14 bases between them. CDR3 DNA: TGTGCCAGCAGAGTCGACAGGCGCGCCCTCCACTTT. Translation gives CASRVDRRALHF.

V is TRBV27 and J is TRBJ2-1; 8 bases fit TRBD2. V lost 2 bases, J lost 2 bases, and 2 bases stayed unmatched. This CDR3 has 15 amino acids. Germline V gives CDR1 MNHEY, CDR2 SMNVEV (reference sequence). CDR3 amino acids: CASSLNSGAYNEQFF. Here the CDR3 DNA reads TGTGCCAGCAGTTTAAATAGCGGGGCCTACAATGAGCAGTTCTTC.

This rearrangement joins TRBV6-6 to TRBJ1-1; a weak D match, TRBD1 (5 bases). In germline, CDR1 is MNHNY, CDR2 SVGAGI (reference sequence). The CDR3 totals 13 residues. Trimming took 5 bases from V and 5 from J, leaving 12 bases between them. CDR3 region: CASSGGWGTEAFF. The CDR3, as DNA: TGTGCCAGCAGTGGAGGGTGGGGGACTGAAGCTTTCTTT.

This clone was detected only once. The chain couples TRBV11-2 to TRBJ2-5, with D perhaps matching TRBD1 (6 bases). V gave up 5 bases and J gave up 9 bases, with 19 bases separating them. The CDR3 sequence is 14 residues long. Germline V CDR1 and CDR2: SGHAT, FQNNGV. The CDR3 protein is CASSPWTDPGAQYF. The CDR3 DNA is TGTGCCAGCAGCCCATGGACGGACCCAGGGGCCCAGTACTTC.

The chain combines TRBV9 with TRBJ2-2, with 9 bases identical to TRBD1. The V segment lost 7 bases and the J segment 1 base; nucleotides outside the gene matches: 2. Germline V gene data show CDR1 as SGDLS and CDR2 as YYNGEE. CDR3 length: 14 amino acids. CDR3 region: CASGQGMNTGELFF. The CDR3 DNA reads TGTGCCAGCGGACAGGGGATGAACACCGGGGAGCTGTTTTTT. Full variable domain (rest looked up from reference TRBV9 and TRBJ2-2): DSGVTQTPKHLITATGQRVTLRCSPRSGDLSVYWYQQSLDQGLQFLIQYYNGEERAKGNILERFSAQQFPDLHSELNLSSLELGDSALYFCASGQGMNTGELFFGEGSRLTVL.

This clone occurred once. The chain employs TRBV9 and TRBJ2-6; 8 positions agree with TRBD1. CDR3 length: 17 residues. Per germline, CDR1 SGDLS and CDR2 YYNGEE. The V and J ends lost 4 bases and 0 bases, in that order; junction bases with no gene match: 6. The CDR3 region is CASSPRTGFSGANVLTF. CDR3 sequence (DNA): TGTGCCAGCAGCCCTAGGACAGGGTTCTCTGGGGCCAACGTCCTGACTTTC.

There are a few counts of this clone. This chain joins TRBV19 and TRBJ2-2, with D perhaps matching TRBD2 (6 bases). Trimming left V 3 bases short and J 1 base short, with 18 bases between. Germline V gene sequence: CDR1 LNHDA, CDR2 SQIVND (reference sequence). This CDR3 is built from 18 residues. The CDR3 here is CASSMVRVSGVNTGELFF. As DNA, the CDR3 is TGTGCCAGTAGTATGGTTAGGGTTAGCGGAGTGAACACCGGGGAGCTGTTTTTT.

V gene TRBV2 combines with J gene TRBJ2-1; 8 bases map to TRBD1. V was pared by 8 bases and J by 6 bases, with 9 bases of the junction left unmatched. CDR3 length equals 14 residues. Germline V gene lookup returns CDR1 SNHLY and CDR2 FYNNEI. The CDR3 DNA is TGTGCCAGCTGTGCCAGGGGGCTTTTCAATGAGCAGTTCTTC. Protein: CASCARGLFNEQFF.

The CDR3 here is CASSEVDGGSNQPQHF. CDR3 nucleotide sequence: TGTGCCAGCAGTGAGGTGGACGGGGGGAGCAATCAGCCCCAGCATTTT. The rearrangement joins TRBV2 to TRBJ1-5; D perhaps matches TRBD1 (5 bases). This CDR3 is 16 amino acids long. CDR1 and CDR2 (germline): SNHLY, FYNNEI. Trimming took 3 bases from V and 1 from J, leaving 13 bases between them.

This CDR3 reads CASSVSTGASTEAFF. CDR3 DNA: TGTGCCAGCAGCGTCTCGACAGGGGCGAGCACTGAAGCTTTCTTT. The chain employs TRBV9 and TRBJ1-1, with 8 bases matching TRBD1. The CDR3 loop spans 15 amino acids. V was clipped by 2 bases and J by 4 bases; unmatched bases: 7. Germline V gene lookup returns CDR1 SGDLS and CDR2 YYNGEE.

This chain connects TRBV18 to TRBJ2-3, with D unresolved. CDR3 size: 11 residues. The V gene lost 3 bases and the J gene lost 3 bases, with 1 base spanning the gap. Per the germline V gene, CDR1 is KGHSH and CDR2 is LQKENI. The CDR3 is CASSPTDTQYF. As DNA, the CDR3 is TGTGCCAGCTCACCGACAGATACGCAGTATTTT.

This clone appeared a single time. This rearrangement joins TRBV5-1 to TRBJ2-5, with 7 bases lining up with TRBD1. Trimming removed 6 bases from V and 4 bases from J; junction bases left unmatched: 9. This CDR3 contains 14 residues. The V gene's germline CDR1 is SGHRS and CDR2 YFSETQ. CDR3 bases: TGCGCCAGCAACTCACAGGGGAGCTTAGAGACCCAGTACTTC. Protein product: CASNSQGSLETQYF.

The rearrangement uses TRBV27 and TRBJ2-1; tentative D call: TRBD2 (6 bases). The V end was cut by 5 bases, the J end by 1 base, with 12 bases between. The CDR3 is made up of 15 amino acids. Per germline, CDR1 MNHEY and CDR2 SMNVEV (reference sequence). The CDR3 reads CASSIPGSSYNEQFF. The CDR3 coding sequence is TGTGCCAGCAGTATTCCCGGGAGTTCCTACAATGAGCAGTTCTTC.

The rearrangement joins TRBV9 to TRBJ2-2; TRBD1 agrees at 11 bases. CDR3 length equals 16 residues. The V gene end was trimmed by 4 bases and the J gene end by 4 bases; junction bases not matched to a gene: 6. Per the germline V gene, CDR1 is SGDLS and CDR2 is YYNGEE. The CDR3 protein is CASSTGTGGGTGELFF. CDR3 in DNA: TGTGCCAGCAGCACCGGGACAGGGGGTGGCACCGGGGAGCTGTTTTTT. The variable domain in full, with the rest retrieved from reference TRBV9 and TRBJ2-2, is DSGVTQTPKHLITATGQRVTLRCSPRSGDLSVYWYQQSLDQGLQFLIQYYNGEERAKGNILERFSAQQFPDLHSELNLSSLELGDSALYFCASSTGTGGGTGELFFGEGSRLTVL.

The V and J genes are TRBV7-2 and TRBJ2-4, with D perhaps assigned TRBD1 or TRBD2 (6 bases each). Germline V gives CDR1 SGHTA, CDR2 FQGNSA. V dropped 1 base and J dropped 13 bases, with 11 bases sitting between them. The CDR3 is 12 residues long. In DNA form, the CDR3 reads TGTGCCAGCAGCTTAGATTCGGGGGCCCAGTACTTC. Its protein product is CASSLDSGAQYF.

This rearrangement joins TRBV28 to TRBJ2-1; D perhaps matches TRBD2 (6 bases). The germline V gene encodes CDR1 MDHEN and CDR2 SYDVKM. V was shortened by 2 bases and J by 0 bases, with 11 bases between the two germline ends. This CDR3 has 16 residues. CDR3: CASSLVGDFSYNEQFF. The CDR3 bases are TGTGCCAGCAGTTTAGTAGGGGACTTCTCCTACAATGAGCAGTTCTTC.

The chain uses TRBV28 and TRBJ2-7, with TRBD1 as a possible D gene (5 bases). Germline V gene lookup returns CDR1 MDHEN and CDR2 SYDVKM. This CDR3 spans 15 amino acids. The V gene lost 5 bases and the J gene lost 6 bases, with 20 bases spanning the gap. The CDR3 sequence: CASSPDSGIRAEQYV. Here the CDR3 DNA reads TGTGCCAGCAGTCCGGATTCAGGGATAAGGGCCGAGCAGTACGTC.